This paragraph reports one TCR beta chain. Its specificity is unknown. The entry originates in a study of cytomegalovirus exposure and HLA in healthy donors. For the study at large: Tens of millions of unique TCRs from HLA-typed donors made up an early data release. The study's findings and limits: A likely sequencing artifact accounted for one observed cluster of highly shared sequence variants.

The primer mix had 60 Vbeta and 13 Jbeta primers. TCRdb's copy holds only in-frame clones and misses some; the assay was immunoSEQ multiplex PCR. The table includes 150,000 to 200,000 clones, roughly 70% detected once. The germline CDR1 and CDR2 sequences are MGHDK and SYGVNS. The junction had 7 bases not matched to a gene; V was cut back by 10 bases and J by 9 bases. The CDR3 is 13 residues long. Samples came from healthy bone marrow donors. Material: PBMCs. This chain uses TRBV25-1 with TRBJ1-6; 9 nucleotides agree with TRBD1. This TCR came from a woman aged 50 to 60 in good health and CMV-seropositive. Written as DNA, the CDR3 is TGTGCCACCAGGGACAGGGAGGTTTCACCCCTCCACTTT. This codes for CATRDREVSPLHF.